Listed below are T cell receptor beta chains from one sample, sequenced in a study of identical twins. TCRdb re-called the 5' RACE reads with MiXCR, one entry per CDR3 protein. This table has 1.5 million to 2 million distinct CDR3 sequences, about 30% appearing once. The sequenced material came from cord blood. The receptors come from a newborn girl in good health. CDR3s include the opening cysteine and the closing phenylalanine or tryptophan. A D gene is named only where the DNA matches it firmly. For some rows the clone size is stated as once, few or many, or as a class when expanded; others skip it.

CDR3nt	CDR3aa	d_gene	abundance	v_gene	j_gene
TGTGCCAGCAGTATAAAAGGAACAAGCACAGATACGCAGTATTTT	CASSIKGTSTDTQYF	.	.	TRBV6-5	TRBJ2-3
TGTGCCACCAGTGCGGCAGCCGGAGGAGATACGCAGTATTTT	CATSAAAGGDTQYF	.	.	TRBV24-1	TRBJ2-3
TGTGCCAGCAGCCCACGTTTCTACCGAGTCACAGATACGCAGTATTTT	CASSPRFYRVTDTQYF	.	.	TRBV3-1	TRBJ2-3
TGTGCTAGTGGTTTGTTCGGGGTATTTCGGGCAGGTACGCAGTATTTT	CASGLFGVFRAGTQYF	.	.	TRBV12-5	TRBJ2-3
TGTGCCAGCAGCCTGGGACAGGGGGGAAACATTCAGTACTTC	CASSLGQGGNIQYF	TRBD1	few	TRBV9	TRBJ2-4
TGTGCCAGCAGCAAAGGGGGACTAGCCTACGAGCAGTACTTC	CASSKGGLAYEQYF	.	.	TRBV21-1	TRBJ2-7
TGTGCCAGCAGACTGGACGTGGCCAAAAACATTCAGTACTTC	CASRLDVAKNIQYF	.	.	TRBV12-3/TRBV12-4	TRBJ2-4
TGTGCCAGCAGCAAAGGGACAGGGAGGATGGGCCAAGAGACCCAGTACTTC	CASSKGTGRMGQETQYF	.	.	TRBV21-1	TRBJ2-5
TGTGCCAGCAGCGCGTCAGGGTTAGGTGATTCACCCCTCCACTTT	CASSASGLGDSPLHF	.	.	TRBV11-1	TRBJ1-6
TGCGCCAGCTCCCGGGGACTAGCGGGAGGTCTCGCCGGGGAGCTGTTTTTT	CASSRGLAGGLAGELFF	TRBD2	.	TRBV5-1	TRBJ2-2
TGTGCCAGCAGTTTACAGGGACAGGGCACGTACAATGAGCAGTTCTTC	CASSLQGQGTYNEQFF	TRBD1	.	TRBV27	TRBJ2-1
TGTGCCAGCAGCTCCTGGACAGGGAGGGCTAGCAATGAGCAGTTCTTC	CASSSWTGRASNEQFF	.	.	TRBV7-9	TRBJ2-1
TGTGCCAGCAGTGGGACAGGGGGCAATCAGCCCCAGCATTTT	CASSGTGGNQPQHF	TRBD1	many	TRBV2	TRBJ1-5
TGCAGTGCTAGAGATCCCCACAGGGATCGGTATGGCTACACCTTC	CSARDPHRDRYGYTF	.	.	TRBV20-1	TRBJ1-2
TGTGCCAGCAGTGGGGGACTTTTTACAGATACGCAGTATTTT	CASSGGLFTDTQYF	.	few	TRBV6-1	TRBJ2-3
TGTGCCAGCAGCCAAGAGGCCACCTATAGCAATCAGCCCCAGCATTTT	CASSQEATYSNQPQHF	.	few	TRBV4-2	TRBJ1-5
TGTGCCAGCAGCGATCGGACAGGCAGACCGTACAATGAGCAGTTCTTC	CASSDRTGRPYNEQFF	TRBD1	many	TRBV14	TRBJ2-1
TGCAGGGTTCCCGGGATCCTTCAGACGTCCAGGCCCCCCTACGAGCAGTACTTC	CRVPGILQTSRPPYEQYF	.	few	TRBV20-1	TRBJ2-7
TGTGCCAGCATTCCGGGACTGACCTCCTACGAGCAGTACTTC	CASIPGLTSYEQYF	.	few	TRBV6-2/TRBV6-3	TRBJ2-7
TGCGCCAGCAGCGGGGAGCAGAGCGAGCAGTACTTC	CASSGEQSEQYF	.	.	TRBV5-1	TRBJ2-7
TGTGCCAGCAGCTTAGTGTACATAGAAGCAGATACGCAGTATTTT	CASSLVYIEADTQYF	.	.	TRBV7-2	TRBJ2-3
TGTGCCAGCAGTTACCCTCCGCGCTCTGGAAACACCATATATTTT	CASSYPPRSGNTIYF	.	.	TRBV6-2/TRBV6-3	TRBJ1-3
TGTGCCAGCAGCGTCCTAGCGGGAATTTACAATGAGCAGTTCTTC	CASSVLAGIYNEQFF	TRBD2	once	TRBV9	TRBJ2-1
TGCGCCAGCAGCTCTAACGGTTTGAACACTGAAGCTTTCTTT	CASSSNGLNTEAFF	.	few	TRBV5-1	TRBJ1-1
TGTGCCAGCTCACCATCTGGACTAGCGGACAATGAGCAGTTCTTC	CASSPSGLADNEQFF	TRBD2	many	TRBV18	TRBJ2-1
TGTGCCAGCAGTGAATACGGCAGGGGGCTTACCGGGGAGCTGTTTTTT	CASSEYGRGLTGELFF	TRBD1	.	TRBV25-1	TRBJ2-2
TGCAGCGTTGACTTCTCCCGGGGCTACAATGAGCAGTTCTTC	CSVDFSRGYNEQFF	.	few	TRBV29-1	TRBJ2-1
TGCAGTGCATCCGGGACGCCCCAGGAGACCCAGTACTTC	CSASGTPQETQYF	.	.	TRBV20-1	TRBJ2-5
TGTGCCAGCAGTTCCCACGGGGGCGCCTCATTCCTGATCTCTGGGGCCAACGTCCTGACTTTC	CASSSHGGASFLISGANVLTF	.	.	TRBV25-1	TRBJ2-6
TGTGCCATCAGTTCAAGCAGGGCTTATCGCTACACCTTC	CAISSSRAYRYTF	.	few	TRBV10-3	TRBJ1-2
TGCAGTGCTAGAGATCCCGGCAGGTCTCACGAGCAGTACTTC	CSARDPGRSHEQYF	.	.	TRBV20-1	TRBJ2-7
TGTGCCATTGGGACTAGCGGGAGTGTTAGCTCCTACAATGAGCAGTTCTTC	CAIGTSGSVSSYNEQFF	TRBD2	few	TRBV10-3	TRBJ2-1
TGTGCCATCGGTGAGTCGGCCGGGACAGGGCTCACAGATACGCAGTATTTT	CAIGESAGTGLTDTQYF	TRBD1	.	TRBV10-3	TRBJ2-3
TGCAGTGCTTTGAGGTTCAACTACGAGCAGTACTTC	CSALRFNYEQYF	.	.	TRBV20-1	TRBJ2-7
TGCAGTGCTAGAGATCACAGGGGCGCCGTCTATGGCTACACCTTC	CSARDHRGAVYGYTF	TRBD1	.	TRBV20-1	TRBJ1-2
TGTGCCAGCGGCGTAGAAAGCGGCACCTACGGGCAGTACTTC	CASGVESGTYGQYF	.	once	TRBV9	TRBJ2-5
TGTGCCAGCAGCCAAGGGGTCCTAGCGAGCTCCTACAATGAGCAGTACTTC	CASSQGVLASSYNEQYF	.	few	TRBV4-2	TRBJ2-7
TGTGCCAGCAGCCGTGGCCATCGAGGCTACACCTTC	CASSRGHRGYTF	.	.	TRBV12-3/TRBV12-4	TRBJ1-2
TGTGCCAGCAGCCCTGACAGATGGGCGAGCTACACCTTC	CASSPDRWASYTF	.	few	TRBV3-1	TRBJ1-2